The rows below give T cell receptor beta chains drawn from one sample of a study of T-cell memory formation after mild COVID-19. TCRdb re-derived calls from the 5' RACE reads in MiXCR, one entry per CDR3 protein. The sample comprises 390,000 or so distinct CDR3 sequences, approximately 16% of which are singletons, and about 22% rests with the top ten. The sample consisted of PBMCs or a T cell subset sorted from them (not recorded which). Receptor source: a man aged 18 to 35 who had mild COVID-19 (a few samples of this study predate the infection). Cell type and time point are not known. The CDR3 runs from the conserved cysteine through the conserved F or W. The order of the fields is V gene, J gene, D gene, clone size, CDR3 DNA, CDR3 protein. D genes are given only for firm matches. Clone size is stated in some rows and not others, as once, few, many or a class when expanded.

V: TRBV7-9
J: TRBJ2-2
D: TRBD2
size: .
DNA: TGTGCCAGCAGCTTCCCCATCCAACTAGCGAGGAACACCGGGGAGCTGTTTTTT
CDR3: CASSFPIQLARNTGELFF

V: TRBV5-1
J: TRBJ2-2
D: TRBD2
size: few
DNA: TGCGCCAGCAGCCTGGGACTAGCGGGCCACACCGGGGAGCTGTTTTTT
CDR3: CASSLGLAGHTGELFF

V: TRBV7-8
J: TRBJ2-7
D: .
size: many
DNA: TGTGCCAGCAGCCGAGGGACGGTGCTCTCCTACGAGCAGTACTTC
CDR3: CASSRGTVLSYEQYF

V: TRBV20-1
J: TRBJ2-3
D: .
size: few
DNA: TGCAGTGCCCCTTCTGTCGGGGAGGTCACAGATACGCAGTATTTT
CDR3: CSAPSVGEVTDTQYF

V: TRBV5-1
J: TRBJ2-7
D: .
size: .
DNA: TGCGCCAGCAGCTTCAGCAGGGACCAGAGCTCCTACGAGCAGTACTTC
CDR3: CASSFSRDQSSYEQYF

V: TRBV29-1
J: TRBJ2-1
D: .
size: .
DNA: TGCAGCGGGGGGGGCATCTACAATGAGCAGTTCTTC
CDR3: CSGGGIYNEQFF

V: TRBV11-2
J: TRBJ1-6
D: .
size: .
DNA: TGTGCCAGCAGCCGCCCCCAACAGTTCTATAATTCACCCCTCCACTTT
CDR3: CASSRPQQFYNSPLHF

V: TRBV11-2
J: TRBJ1-1
D: .
size: many
DNA: TGTGCCAGCAGGCGGGGGCGGGGTGAAGCTTTCTTT
CDR3: CASRRGRGEAFF

V: TRBV6-5
J: TRBJ1-2
D: .
size: few
DNA: TGTGCCAGCAGTCGGGAAATGGACTATGGCTACACCTTC
CDR3: CASSREMDYGYTF

V: TRBV20-1
J: TRBJ2-2
D: TRBD2
size: once
DNA: TGCAGTGCTAACAGACTAGCGGGGGGCGGGGAGCTGTTTTTT
CDR3: CSANRLAGGGELFF

V: TRBV6-5
J: TRBJ2-6
D: .
size: .
DNA: TGTGCCAGCAGTTACAATACAGGGTTCGCTGGGGCCAACGTCCTGACTTTC
CDR3: CASSYNTGFAGANVLTF

V: TRBV7-9
J: TRBJ2-1
D: .
size: few
DNA: TGTGCCAGCAGCTTAGTCTTAGGTACCTTGAATGAGCAGTTCTTC
CDR3: CASSLVLGTLNEQFF

V: TRBV15
J: TRBJ2-1
D: .
size: .
DNA: TGTGCCACCAGCAGCGGACCCCACAATGAGCAGTTCTTC
CDR3: CATSSGPHNEQFF

V: TRBV5-8
J: TRBJ2-2
D: TRBD1
size: .
DNA: TGTGCCAGCAGTCCGGGACAGTGGGCGAACACCGGGGAGCTGTTTTTT
CDR3: CASSPGQWANTGELFF

V: TRBV25-1
J: TRBJ2-5
D: .
size: .
DNA: TGTGCCAGCAGTGAATACAGGGCTGAGACCCAGTACTTC
CDR3: CASSEYRAETQYF

V: TRBV7-2
J: TRBJ2-3
D: .
size: .
DNA: TGTGCCAGCAGGTCGGGGCCGATCGATACGCAGTATTTT
CDR3: CASRSGPIDTQYF

V: TRBV4-2
J: TRBJ1-2
D: .
size: .
DNA: TGTGCCAGCAGCCAACCCCGTGGGGGAAATGGCTACACCTTC
CDR3: CASSQPRGGNGYTF

V: TRBV5-1
J: TRBJ2-5
D: .
size: many
DNA: TGCGCCAGCAGCCCCGGGGCCGGTGAGACCCAGTACTTC
CDR3: CASSPGAGETQYF

V: TRBV12-3/TRBV12-4
J: TRBJ1-1
D: .
size: .
DNA: TGTGCCAGCAGTTTCCGGGGGCGGGGTGAAGCTTTCTTT
CDR3: CASSFRGRGEAFF

V: TRBV29-1
J: TRBJ2-3
D: TRBD1
size: few
DNA: TGCAGCGTCGCGACAGGGACAAGCACAGATACGCAGTATTTT
CDR3: CSVATGTSTDTQYF

V: TRBV19
J: TRBJ2-2
D: TRBD1
size: few
DNA: TGTGCCAGTAGAGCTTGGACAGGGGGGACCGGGGAGCTGTTTTTT
CDR3: CASRAWTGGTGELFF

V: TRBV24-1
J: TRBJ2-1
D: TRBD1
size: .
DNA: TGTGCCACCAGTGATCCACGGACAGGGACCAATGAGCAGTTCTTC
CDR3: CATSDPRTGTNEQFF

V: TRBV7-2
J: TRBJ2-1
D: .
size: few
DNA: TGTGCCGGTAGAGCAGTCCCACTCAATGAGCAGTTCTTC
CDR3: CAGRAVPLNEQFF

V: TRBV7-2
J: TRBJ2-7
D: .
size: few
DNA: TGTGCCAGCAGCTCCCAGGGGGGGACCTACGAGCAGTACTTC
CDR3: CASSSQGGTYEQYF

V: TRBV20-1
J: TRBJ1-1
D: .
size: few
DNA: TGCAGTGCTACCCGCCCGGAGGTGACTGAAGCTTTCTTT
CDR3: CSATRPEVTEAFF

V: TRBV10-3
J: TRBJ1-5
D: .
size: .
DNA: TGTGCCATCAGTGAGCTACAGGGTGGTCAGCCCCAGCATTTT
CDR3: CAISELQGGQPQHF

V: TRBV11-2
J: TRBJ1-1
D: .
size: .
DNA: TGTGCCAGCAGCTTATTGGGGGGCGCTGAAGCTTTCTTT
CDR3: CASSLLGGAEAFF

V: TRBV6-6
J: TRBJ2-5
D: TRBD2
size: .
DNA: TGTGCCAGCAGGGGCGGGGGGGGCTTTAAAGAGACCCAGTACTTC
CDR3: CASRGGGGFKETQYF

V: TRBV5-1
J: TRBJ1-2
D: TRBD1
size: few
DNA: TGCGCCAGCAGCGAGCAGGACAGGGGGATGTATGGCTACACCTTC
CDR3: CASSEQDRGMYGYTF

V: TRBV5-1
J: TRBJ1-2
D: .
size: many
DNA: TGCGCCAGCAGCTTGGCCCAAGGAGGAGGCTACACCTTC
CDR3: CASSLAQGGGYTF

V: TRBV11-2
J: TRBJ2-1
D: .
size: .
DNA: TGTGCCAGCAGCTTACGGCTAGCAGGCCATGAGCAGTTCTTC
CDR3: CASSLRLAGHEQFF

V: TRBV18
J: TRBJ1-2
D: .
size: few
DNA: TGTGCCAGCTCCCCCAAAACTGGAGGCTACACCTTC
CDR3: CASSPKTGGYTF

V: TRBV20-1
J: TRBJ2-5
D: .
size: .
DNA: TGCAGTGCCCGCCGGTCGGAGACCCAGTACTTC
CDR3: CSARRSETQYF

V: TRBV4-3
J: TRBJ1-1
D: TRBD1
size: .
DNA: TGCGCCAGCAGCCAAGAGGACAGGTACGCTGAAGCTTTCTTT
CDR3: CASSQEDRYAEAFF

V: TRBV12-3/TRBV12-4
J: TRBJ1-2
D: .
size: few
DNA: TGTGCCAGCAGTCCGCATGGAATCTGGGGCGCATTCGACTATGGCTACACCTTC
CDR3: CASSPHGIWGAFDYGYTF

V: TRBV5-6
J: TRBJ2-1
D: .
size: many
DNA: TGTGCCAGCAGCTTTGACAACTACAATGAGCAGTTCTTC
CDR3: CASSFDNYNEQFF

V: TRBV6-6
J: TRBJ1-2
D: .
size: .
DNA: TGTGCCAGCAGTTACGGGACTACTAACTATGGCTACACCTTC
CDR3: CASSYGTTNYGYTF

V: TRBV5-1
J: TRBJ1-2
D: .
size: few
DNA: TGCGCCAGCAGCTTGGGCCAGGGGACCTATGGCTACACCTTC
CDR3: CASSLGQGTYGYTF

V: TRBV29-1
J: TRBJ2-1
D: .
size: few
DNA: TGCAGCGTTGAACATTTCTCCTACAATGAGCAGTTCTTC
CDR3: CSVEHFSYNEQFF

V: TRBV20-1
J: TRBJ2-3
D: .
size: .
DNA: TGCAGTGCTAGGGAGCCCGGACTGGAACGCACAGATACGCAGTATTTT
CDR3: CSAREPGLERTDTQYF

V: TRBV19
J: TRBJ1-5
D: .
size: few
DNA: TGTGCCAGTAGTATTCTGGCGGGGAACAATCAGCCCCAGCATTTT
CDR3: CASSILAGNNQPQHF

V: TRBV12-3/TRBV12-4
J: TRBJ2-5
D: TRBD2
size: .
DNA: TGTGCCAGCAGGGGATCGCGGGGGGGGCTAGAGACCCAGTACTTC
CDR3: CASRGSRGGLETQYF

V: TRBV7-8
J: TRBJ1-3
D: .
size: many
DNA: TGTGCCAGCAGCTTAGGGGGGGCCGGAAACACCATATATTTT
CDR3: CASSLGGAGNTIYF

V: TRBV7-2
J: TRBJ2-3
D: TRBD2
size: few
DNA: TGTGCCAGCAGCTGGGGGACTAGCGGGGGGGGCACAGATACGCAGTATTTT
CDR3: CASSWGTSGGGTDTQYF

V: TRBV6-2/TRBV6-3
J: TRBJ1-2
D: .
size: .
DNA: TGTGCCAGCAGTTACTCGGAAGGGAGCAAGGTCTATGGCTACACCTTC
CDR3: CASSYSEGSKVYGYTF

V: TRBV7-2
J: TRBJ2-1
D: .
size: .
DNA: TGTGCCAGCAGCTATTCAGGCGGGGTAGGAAATGAGCAGTTCTTC
CDR3: CASSYSGGVGNEQFF

V: TRBV7-8
J: TRBJ1-1
D: .
size: .
DNA: TGTGCCATCAGGTCCTCCCTGGGCGGGACTGAAGCTTTCTTT
CDR3: CAIRSSLGGTEAFF

V: TRBV6-2/TRBV6-3
J: TRBJ1-1
D: .
size: .
DNA: TGTGCCAGCAGCTCCCGAGGCATCCTCACTGAAGCTTTCTTT
CDR3: CASSSRGILTEAFF

V: TRBV7-9
J: TRBJ1-1
D: .
size: .
DNA: TGTGCCAGCAGCAAACAGATTATCAACACTGAAGCTTTCTTT
CDR3: CASSKQIINTEAFF

V: TRBV7-2
J: TRBJ2-5
D: TRBD2
size: few
DNA: TGTGCCAGCAGCGAGGCGGCTAGCGGGGTCCAAGAGACCCAGTACTTC
CDR3: CASSEAASGVQETQYF

V: TRBV12-3/TRBV12-4
J: TRBJ1-2
D: .
size: .
DNA: TGTGCCAGCAGGATAACAGGCGTCGGCTATGGCTACACCTTC
CDR3: CASRITGVGYGYTF

V: TRBV6-6
J: TRBJ2-2
D: .
size: once
DNA: TGTGCCAGCAGCGCTGTCTGGGGGAGCTGGAACACCGGGGAGCTGTTTTTT
CDR3: CASSAVWGSWNTGELFF

V: TRBV6-2/TRBV6-3
J: TRBJ2-3
D: .
size: .
DNA: TGTGCCAGCAGTCCCGCGGGGAGTCGAGACACAGATACGCAGTATTTT
CDR3: CASSPAGSRDTDTQYF